This T cell receptor (beta chain) was sequenced during a study of response to subunit inactivated influenza vaccine (dated by TCRdb to the late 2010s). Study-wide context: To follow how T cells responded to a trivalent subunit inactivated influenza vaccine, the researchers relied on deep quantitative profiling of the T cell receptor repertoire.

Beyond this particular receptor, the publication reports: It was suggested by the authors that each seasonal influenza vaccination may recruit only a limited number of new T cells.

This clonotype showed up many times. Its target antigen remains unknown. No base quality values were provided; no much bigger clone lies one nucleotide off. The method was RT-PCR. Sequencing was carried out with an Illumina HiSeq 2500. TCRdb trimmed public reads at Q25 via fastp, called clones via MiXCR and kept in-frame beta chains. Rows are unified per CDR3 protein, each entry keeping the most common DNA and genes. This sample lists hundreds of thousands of distinct CDR3 sequences; roughly 15% were detected once. The top ten clones comprise less than 9% of the sample. CDR1 DFQATT and CDR2 SNEGSKA are derived from the germline V gene (reference sequence). The CDR3 runs 13 residues from the cysteine to the phenylalanine. The entry retains the CDR3 DNA only, 39 bases that are in frame from base 1. V sheds 3 bases and J sheds 5 bases, leaving 13 bases between their ends.

Recombination joined TRBV20-1 with TRBJ1-1; a tentative D call is TRBD1 (6 bases match). This receptor was obtained from a man aged 50-60 years who received an inactivated influenza vaccine. Donor details come from another sample of the same person, matched by shared clones. The specimen comprised PBMCs from blood, sampled 14 days before vaccination. CDR3 reads: CSAREGGRTEAFF. The DNA is as follows: TGCAGTGCTAGGGAGGGGGGAAGGACTGAAGCTTTCTTT.